This T cell receptor beta chain was retrieved from a study of T cells after somatic rescue of genetic block (dated by TCRdb to the early 2020s). Turning to the overall study: The study assessed how robust, over the long term, a T-cell system was when the system had developed through somatic rescue of a genetic block in T-cell development.

The protocol used for the library was the immunoSEQ multiplex PCR assay. The immuneACCESS repertoire file appears here via TCRdb, limited to in-frame rearrangements. These files lack a portion of the clones; in checked studies, under half of the deficit traces to unresolved V genes, and the cause of the others is not known. The sample table holds 68,000 or so clones, of which under 95% were seen once. Approximately 2.9% of the sample is taken by the ten largest. Details on this clone: Its antigen target is currently unknown. No quality values exist for individual bases; no much larger clone is one base distant.

The CDR3 measures 14 amino acids from cysteine to phenylalanine. Only the CDR3 portion is preserved as DNA: 42 bases, with reading frame beginning at the first base. CDR1 PRHDT and CDR2 FYEKMQ are derived from the germline V gene (reference sequence). V lost 0 bases and J lost 6 bases; the stretch between them is 10 bases long. This receptor was taken from a man aged 40-49 years. The chain employs TRBV13 and TRBJ2-3; the D region is possibly TRBD1 or TRBD2, each matching across 5 bases. Input material: peripheral blood mononuclear cells (PBMCs). CDR3 reads: CASSLGVREDTQYF. The DNA is as follows: TGTGCCAGCAGCTTAGGGGTCAGGGAGGATACGCAGTATTTT.